This TCR beta chain derives from a study of CD8 T cells in ankylosing spondylitis. Findings and limits, study-wide: Earlier literature documents some of the motif variants in reactive arthritis synovial fluid and blood. Reported data indicate significant enrichment of disease-linked clones within matched ankylosing spondylitis synovial fluid.

Making use of molecular barcodes, quantitative 5'-RACE generated TCR beta libraries. TCRdb re-derived calls from the 5' RACE reads in MiXCR, one entry per CDR3 protein. The table has 150,000 or so distinct CDR3 sequences, about 32% seen once. In its sample, this clonotype was seen a few times. What it recognizes is unknown. CDR3 length: 17 residues. Germline V gene data show CDR1 as MNHNS and CDR2 as SASEGT. The trim removed 6 bases at V and 3 bases at J, leaving 9 bases unmatched. This TCR derives from a male donor with ankylosing spondylitis. The chain links TRBV6-1 to TRBJ1-4; 11 positions match TRBD1. The sequencing input was synovial fluid, either unsorted or a sorted T cell fraction (not recorded which). The CDR3 loop reads CASRPDRGLWANEKLFF. DNA for the CDR3: TGTGCCAGCAGGCCGGACAGGGGGCTGTGGGCTAATGAAAAACTGTTTTTT.